Shown below are 31 T cell receptor beta chains from a single sample sequenced in a study of CD8 T cells in Susac syndrome. A quantity of roughly 0.5 to 1 ug RNA underwent reverse transcription using random hexamers. TCRdb reprocessed the immunoSEQ multiplex PCR reads via MiXCR and lists one record per CDR3 protein. The table lists about 210,000 distinct CDR3 sequences, around 95% of them singletons, with approximately 0.1% in the top ten. What was sequenced was CD4+ T cells from PBMCs. These receptors were obtained from a human donor in good health.

The chain combines TRBV20-1 with TRBJ2-5; D gene unclear. V lost 6 bases to trimming and J lost 4 bases, with 9 bases between them. Germline CDR1 is DFQATT and CDR2 is SNEGSKA (reference sequence). The CDR3 has 11 residues. In DNA form, the CDR3 reads TGCAGTGCGGGCTCCACAGAGACCCAGTACTTC. Encoded protein: CSAGSTETQYF.

This CDR3 is CASRSTGSYEQYV. In nucleotides, the CDR3 is TGTGCCAGCAGGTCTACAGGTTCCTACGAGCAGTACGTC. V usage is TRBV7-9 and J usage is TRBJ2-7; maybe TRBD1 (5 bases). The CDR3 runs 13 residues. Germline lookup yields CDR1 SEHNR and CDR2 FQNEAQ (reference sequence). The V gene lost 6 bases and the J gene lost 1 base, with 10 bases spanning the gap.

The rearrangement uses TRBV7-8 and TRBJ2-7; D uncertain. CDR1 is SGHVS, CDR2 FQNEAQ, per germline. This CDR3 is 13 amino acids long. The V end was cut by 3 bases, the J end by 2 bases, with 8 bases between. As DNA, the CDR3 is TGTGCCAGCAGCTTCTTTCGGGCCTACGAGCAGTACGTC. It yields the protein CASSFFRAYEQYV.

The chain employs TRBV5-1 and TRBJ2-1, with D uncertain. Germline V gene sequence: CDR1 SGHRS, CDR2 YFSETQ. There are 16 residues in the CDR3. The V gene lost 0 bases and the J gene lost 0 bases, with 10 bases spanning the gap. The CDR3 coding sequence is TGCGCCAGCAGCTTGGGGGTGGTTAGCTCCTACAATGAGCAGTTCTTC. Translation: CASSLGVVSSYNEQFF.

The genes are TRBV4-3 and TRBJ2-3, with D perhaps matching TRBD2 (5 bases). The germline V gene encodes CDR1 LGHNA and CDR2 YSLEER. The CDR3 consists of 15 residues. Trimming shortened V by 0 bases and J by 5 bases, and 12 bases separated the two germline ends. Written as DNA, the CDR3 is TGCGCCAGCAGCCAAGATAGCGTGCGTGGAGATACGCAGTATTTT. It is translated as CASSQDSVRGDTQYF.

The chain uses TRBV7-2 and TRBJ2-1; 16 positions agree with TRBD2. This CDR3 is built from 17 residues. CDR1 SGHTA and CDR2 FQGNSA come from the germline V gene. The J segment lost 8 bases and the V segment lost 4 bases, leaving 8 bases of the junction unmatched. In nucleotides, the CDR3 is TGTGCCAGCAGCTCGGGGACTAGCGGGGGGGCGATCGATGAGCAGTTCTTC. Translated: CASSSGTSGGAIDEQFF. Full variable domain (outside the CDR3, taken from reference TRBV7-2 and TRBJ2-1): GAGVSQSPSNKVTEKGKDVELRCDPISGHTALYWYRQSLGQGLEFLIYFQGNSAPDKSGLPSDRFSAERTGGSVSTLTIQRTQQEDSAVYLCASSSGTSGGAIDEQFFGPGTRLTVL.

This rearrangement joins TRBV20-1 to TRBJ2-1; the D gene is possibly TRBD1 (5 bases). V gave up 3 bases and J gave up 6 bases, with 15 bases separating them. CDR3 length: 14 amino acids. CDR1 DFQATT and CDR2 SNEGSKA come from the germline V gene (reference sequence). The CDR3 region has the DNA TGCAGTGCTAGCCTCTGGGGCTTAGGCAATGAGCAGTTCTTC. Its translation: CSASLWGLGNEQFF.

The chain uses TRBV2 and TRBJ2-7; tentative D call: TRBD1 (6 bases). The CDR3 length is 14 residues. Trimming cost V 7 bases and J 2 bases, with 15 bases left between them. CDR1 SNHLY and CDR2 FYNNEI come from the germline V gene. The CDR3 here is CASTPSGGPYEQYV. The CDR3 nucleotides are TGTGCCAGCACCCCGAGTGGGGGCCCCTACGAGCAGTACGTC.

The chain couples TRBV27 to TRBJ1-2, with unresolved D. Germline CDR1 MNHEY, CDR2 SMNVEV (reference sequence). The CDR3 runs 13 residues. V shed 2 bases and J shed 4 bases, with 8 bases lying between them. This CDR3 reads CASSLQDGYGYTF. CDR3 DNA: TGTGCCAGCAGTTTACAGGACGGCTATGGCTACACCTTC.

V usage is TRBV3-1 and J usage is TRBJ1-2; D possibly corresponds to TRBD1 (6 bases). CDR3 length equals 14 residues. Germline V gene data show CDR1 as LGHDT and CDR2 as YNNKEL (reference sequence). V lost 0 bases and J 7 bases, leaving 12 bases between the germline ends. CDR3 nucleotide sequence: TGTGCCAGCAGCCAAGATGGCAGGGGTTTTGGCTACACCTTC. Protein: CASSQDGRGFGYTF.

V is TRBV27 and J is TRBJ1-2, with 9 positions matching TRBD1. The CDR3 loop spans 15 amino acids. V dropped 4 bases and J dropped 6; count of bases not matched to a gene: 9. The V gene's germline CDR1 is MNHEY and CDR2 SMNVEV (reference sequence). The CDR3 sequence is CASSSSGTGSHGYTF. CDR3 in DNA: TGTGCCAGCAGTTCATCGGGGACAGGGAGTCATGGCTACACCTTC.

The chain couples TRBV9 to TRBJ2-1; D possibly uses TRBD1 or TRBD2 (5 bases each). CDR1 SGDLS and CDR2 YYNGEE come from the germline V gene. V dropped 4 bases and J dropped 6 bases, with 11 bases sitting between them. The length of the CDR3 is 13 residues. The CDR3 DNA follows: TGTGCCAGCAGCCCCTCCGGGGCCAATGAGCAGTTCTTC. Translated: CASSPSGANEQFF.

This clonotype has just one count. The rearrangement uses TRBV20-1 and TRBJ2-1; TRBD2 agrees at 10 bases. The germline CDR1 and CDR2 sequences are DFQATT and SNEGSKA (reference sequence). The CDR3 length is 16 residues. V dropped 8 bases and J dropped 7; count of bases not matched to a gene: 17. CDR3 sequence: CSTSGTSEGYSNEQFF. The CDR3 DNA is TGCAGTACCTCCGGGACTAGCGAGGGCTACAGTAATGAGCAGTTCTTC.

The chain joins TRBV15 to TRBJ2-1, with D hard to call. V lost 0 bases to trimming and J lost 8 bases, with 11 bases between them. This CDR3 region has 14 residues. CDR1 and CDR2 from the germline V gene are LNHNV and YYDKDF (reference sequence). The CDR3 nucleotides read TGTGCCACCAGCAGAGATCCTAGGACCCATGAGCAGTTCTTC. Translation: CATSRDPRTHEQFF.

V is TRBV15 and J is TRBJ1-5; unclear D gene. Germline CDR1 LNHNV, CDR2 YYDKDF (reference sequence). The CDR3 extends over 12 amino acids. Trimming stripped 4 bases from V and 9 bases from J, with 10 bases between. This chain's CDR3 is CATSKILRPQHF. In DNA, the CDR3 is TGTGCCACCAGCAAAATCCTCCGGCCCCAGCATTTT.

The chain employs TRBV18 and TRBJ2-5; 9 bases are a match to TRBD2. The CDR3 runs 16 residues. V shed 3 bases and J 5 bases; nucleotides not matched to a gene: 10. Germline V gives CDR1 KGHSH, CDR2 LQKENI. Here the CDR3 DNA reads TGTGCCAGCTCACCGCTCCCGGGCACTAGCGGGGAGACCCAGTACTTC. This codes for CASSPLPGTSGETQYF.

The chain carries TRBV5-1 and TRBJ2-1; TRBD1 might be the D (6 bases). CDR1 and CDR2 (germline): SGHRS, YFSETQ. CDR3 size: 14 residues. V was cut by 3 bases and J by 5 bases, with 12 bases left in between. The CDR3 DNA follows: TGCGCCAGCAGCTCACAGGGTCACGACAATGAGCAGTTCTTC. Translating it yields CASSSQGHDNEQFF. Full variable domain (outside the CDR3, taken from reference TRBV5-1 and TRBJ2-1): KAGVTQTPRYLIKTRGQQVTLSCSPISGHRSVSWYQQTPGQGLQFLFEYFSETQRNKGNFPGRFSGRQFSNSRSEMNVSTLELGDSALYLCASSSQGHDNEQFFGPGTRLTVL.

The chain employs TRBV6-2 or TRBV6-3 and TRBJ2-3; D may be TRBD2 (5 bases). Trimming took off 6 bases at V and 6 bases at J, with 13 bases between the two ends. This CDR3 is built from 13 residues. Germline V gene sequence: CDR1 MNHEY, CDR2 SVGEGT. This chain's CDR3 is CASRLVTGDTQYF. CDR3 nucleotides: TGTGCCAGCAGGCTGGTAACGGGGGATACGCAGTATTTT.

CDR3 sequence (DNA): TGTGCCAGCAGTACACTGGCGGGGGCGGAACAGCCCCAGCATTTT. Its protein product is CASSTLAGAEQPQHF. V gene TRBV28 combines with J gene TRBJ1-5; D might be TRBD1 (6 bases). V was trimmed by 5 bases and J by 7 bases, leaving 18 bases between them. The CDR3 consists of 15 residues. Germline V gene lookup returns CDR1 MDHEN and CDR2 SYDVKM.

V and J are TRBV20-1 and TRBJ1-2; D perhaps matches TRBD1 (5 bases). V was pared by 4 bases and J by 2 bases, with 11 bases between. CDR3 length equals 13 residues. Germline CDR1 reads DFQATT; CDR2 reads SNEGSKA (reference sequence). CDR3 sequence reads: CSAITGRNYGYTF. In DNA, the CDR3 is TGCAGTGCTATTACGGGACGGAACTATGGCTACACCTTC.

This clonotype was seen a single time. The chain employs TRBV29-1 and TRBJ1-3; D unresolved. This CDR3 has 13 amino acids. Germline loops: CDR1 SQVTM, CDR2 ANQGSEA. V was shortened by 7 bases and J by 0 bases, with 10 bases between the two germline ends. In nucleotides, the CDR3 is TGCAGCGGCGGGGAGGCCTCTGGAAACACCATATATTTT. Its protein product is CSGGEASGNTIYF.

V is TRBV20-1 and J is TRBJ2-7, with a weak D call TRBD1 (5 bases). This CDR3 is built from 12 residues. The ends were cut back, 6 bases at V and 3 bases at J, with 12 bases in the middle. Germline CDR1 is DFQATT and CDR2 is SNEGSKA (reference sequence). The CDR3 bases are TGCAGTGCGAGGACATCCTACTACGAGCAGTACGTC. Protein sequence: CSARTSYYEQYV.

The genes are TRBV9 and TRBJ2-1; 12 nucleotides agree with TRBD2. From germline, CDR1 is SGDLS and CDR2 YYNGEE. The CDR3 has 13 residues. The trim removed 5 bases at V and 9 bases at J, leaving 3 bases unmatched. The CDR3 DNA reads as TGTGCCAGCAGGACTAGCGGGAGCCGTGAGCAGTTCTTC. Its protein is CASRTSGSREQFF.

V is TRBV5-1 and J is TRBJ1-5; possible D gene TRBD1, 5 bases. Trimming took 0 bases from V and 7 from J, leaving 11 bases between them. Germline values: CDR1 SGHRS, CDR2 YFSETQ. This CDR3 has 14 residues. The CDR3 DNA sequence: TGCGCCAGCAGCTTGGACGGGACCAACCAGCCCCAGCATTTT. This codes for CASSLDGTNQPQHF.

This sequence joins TRBV3-1 and TRBJ1-2, with a tentative D call TRBD1 (5 bases). The length of the CDR3 is 14 residues. V gave up 3 bases and J gave up 7 bases, with 15 bases separating them. Per germline, CDR1 LGHDT and CDR2 YNNKEL (reference sequence). CDR3 in amino acids: CASSQRGPRLGYTF. The CDR3 nucleotides read TGTGCCAGCAGCCAGAGGGGACCGCGCCTTGGCTACACCTTC.

This chain joins TRBV3-1 and TRBJ1-5; D is uncertain. The CDR3 is made up of 16 amino acids. Germline lookup yields CDR1 LGHDT and CDR2 YNNKEL (reference sequence). Trimming stripped 2 bases from V and 4 bases from J, with 15 bases between. CDR3 sequence reads: CASSQNPPGSNQPQHF. In DNA, the CDR3 is TGTGCCAGCAGCCAAAATCCGCCGGGAAGTAATCAGCCCCAGCATTTT.

This rearrangement joins TRBV7-2 to TRBJ2-3, with 9 bases that match TRBD2. The CDR3 loop spans 15 amino acids. V lost 1 base and J lost 6; bases outside the gene matches: 5. Germline CDR1 is SGHTA and CDR2 is FQGNSA. The CDR3 DNA sequence: TGTGCCAGCAGCTTAGTGGGACTAGCAGTCGATACGCAGTATTTT. Residues: CASSLVGLAVDTQYF.

J is TRBJ2-3 and V is TRBV28, with TRBD1 matching over 7 bases. There are 17 residues in the CDR3. The ends lost 7 bases at V and 3 bases at J; junction bases unmatched: 16. Germline V gene lookup returns CDR1 MDHEN and CDR2 SYDVKM. The chain's CDR3 is CASIDNRGDFTTDTQYF. Written as DNA, the CDR3 is TGTGCCAGCATTGATAACAGGGGAGACTTTACTACAGATACGCAGTATTTT. Filled out from reference TRBV28 and TRBJ2-3, the complete variable domain reads DVKVTQSSRYLVKRTGEKVFLECVQDMDHENMFWYRQDPGLGLRLIYFSYDVKMKEKGDIPEGYSVSREKKERFSLILESASTNQTSMYLCASIDNRGDFTTDTQYFGPGTRLTVL.

The rearrangement joins TRBV9 to TRBJ2-3; a weak D match, TRBD1 (6 bases). Germline CDR1 reads SGDLS; CDR2 reads YYNGEE. This CDR3 spans 15 amino acids. Between the trimmed V and J ends, which lost 3 bases and 3 bases, there was a span of 14 bases. The CDR3 sequence is CASSASGVETDTQYF. As DNA, the CDR3 is TGTGCCAGCAGCGCCTCAGGGGTGGAAACAGATACGCAGTATTTT. Supplemented by reference TRBV9 and TRBJ2-3, the full variable domain reads DSGVTQTPKHLITATGQRVTLRCSPRSGDLSVYWYQQSLDQGLQFLIQYYNGEERAKGNILERFSAQQFPDLHSELNLSSLELGDSALYFCASSASGVETDTQYFGPGTRLTVL.

The chain uses TRBV24-1 and TRBJ2-5, with D maybe TRBD2 (6 bases). This CDR3 region has 13 residues. V lost 5 bases and J lost 4, with 10 bases in between. The germline CDR1 and CDR2 sequences are KGHDR and SFDVKD. This CDR3 is CATSVSGAETQYF. CDR3 DNA sequence: TGTGCCACCAGTGTATCGGGAGCAGAGACCCAGTACTTC.

Here the CDR3 DNA reads TGCAGCGTCGGACCCTCCCTAGGGGCTGAAGCTTTCTTT. Amino acids: CSVGPSLGAEAFF. The J gene is TRBJ1-1, the V gene TRBV29-1; a weak D match, TRBD1 (5 bases). Trimming left V 6 bases short and J 6 bases short, with 17 bases between. CDR3 length equals 13 residues. The germline CDR1 and CDR2 sequences are SQVTM and ANQGSEA.